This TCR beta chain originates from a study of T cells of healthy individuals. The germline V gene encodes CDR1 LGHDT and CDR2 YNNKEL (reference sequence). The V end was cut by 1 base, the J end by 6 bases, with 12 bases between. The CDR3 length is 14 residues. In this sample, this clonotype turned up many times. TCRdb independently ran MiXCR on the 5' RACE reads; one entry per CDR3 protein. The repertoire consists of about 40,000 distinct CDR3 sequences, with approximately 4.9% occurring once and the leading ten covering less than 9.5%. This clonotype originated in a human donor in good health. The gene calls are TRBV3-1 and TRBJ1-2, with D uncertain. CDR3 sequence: CASSQGEGLHGYTF. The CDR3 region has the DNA TGTGCCAGCAGCCAAGGGGAAGGGCTCCATGGCTACACCTTC.